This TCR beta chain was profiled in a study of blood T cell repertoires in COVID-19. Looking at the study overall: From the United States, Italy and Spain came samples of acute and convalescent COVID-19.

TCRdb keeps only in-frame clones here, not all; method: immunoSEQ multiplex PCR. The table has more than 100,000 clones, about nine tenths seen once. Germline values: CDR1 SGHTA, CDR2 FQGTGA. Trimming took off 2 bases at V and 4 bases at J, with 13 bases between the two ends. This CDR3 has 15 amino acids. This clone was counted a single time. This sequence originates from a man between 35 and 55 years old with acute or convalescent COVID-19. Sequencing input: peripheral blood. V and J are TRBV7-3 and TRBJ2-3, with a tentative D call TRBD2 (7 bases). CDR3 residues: CASSLVGGPSDTQYF. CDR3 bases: TGTGCCAGCAGCTTAGTGGGGGGGCCCTCAGATACGCAGTATTTT.